A single sample is the source of the 24 T cell receptor beta chains below, sequenced in a study of regulatory T cells in long-lasting Graves disease. Time point denoted: persistent/refractory GD, antithyroid drugs over 5 years with positive TRAb. Generation of the TCR library employed RNA extracted from PBMCs. Building of the TCR beta libraries involved iRepertoire HTBI primers and Arm-PCR of CDR3 regions. TCRdb fed the multiplex PCR reads into MiXCR, producing one record per CDR3 protein. The sample shows about 470,000 distinct CDR3 sequences, roughly a fifth of them seen only once. The input for sequencing was peripheral blood mononuclear cells (PBMCs), taken when the disease was refractory, from a patient treated with antithyroid drugs. These receptor sequences come from a female donor with Graves disease.

This clonotype was recorded many times. The chain uses TRBV19 and TRBJ1-5, with 8 positions matching TRBD1. V lost 3 bases and J lost 6; bases outside the gene matches: 7. Germline CDR1 is LNHDA and CDR2 is SQIVND (reference sequence). The CDR3 loop spans 15 amino acids. The CDR3 loop is CASSIGQGLPQPQHF. The CDR3 DNA reads as TGTGCCAGTAGTATCGGACAGGGCCTCCCTCAGCCCCAGCATTTT.

This clonotype was recorded many times. J is TRBJ1-1 and V is TRBV11-2, with D hard to call. This CDR3 is 12 amino acids long. V dropped 6 bases and J dropped 6 bases, with 11 bases sitting between them. Germline assignment: CDR1 SGHAT and CDR2 FQNNGV. This CDR3 reads CASRGYSAEAFF. CDR3 nucleotides: TGTGCCAGCAGGGGATATAGTGCTGAAGCTTTCTTT.

DNA of the CDR3: TGTGCCAGCAGCTCGACCGGGTTGGCGAACACCGGGGAGCTGTTTTTT. This translates into CASSSTGLANTGELFF. This chain connects TRBV7-2 to TRBJ2-2; D is uncertain. This CDR3 is 16 amino acids long. Trimming took 4 bases from V and 0 from J, leaving 12 bases between them. Germline CDR1 is SGHTA and CDR2 is FQGNSA.

The rearrangement joins TRBV7-3 to TRBJ2-5; tentatively, D is TRBD2 (6 bases). CDR3 length equals 14 residues. V was cut by 5 bases and J by 7 bases, with 17 bases left in between. Germline values: CDR1 SGHTA, CDR2 FQGTGA. The CDR3, as DNA: TGTGCCAGCAGCCTGGAGGGGTCCGGGTCGACCCAGTACTTC. It specifies CASSLEGSGSTQYF. The full variable domain, with the rest looked up from reference TRBV7-3 and TRBJ2-5, is GAGVSQTPSNKVTEKGKYVELRCDPISGHTALYWYRQSLGQGPEFLIYFQGTGAADDSGLPNDRFFAVRPEGSVSTLKIQRTERGDSAVYLCASSLEGSGSTQYFGPGTRLLVL.

This clonotype was picked up many times. V is TRBV2 and J is TRBJ2-5; TRBD2 matches 10 bases. The V gene end was trimmed by 6 bases and the J gene end by 2 bases; junction bases not matched to a gene: 6. Per germline, CDR1 SNHLY and CDR2 FYNNEI. This CDR3 has 15 residues. The CDR3 coding sequence is TGTGCCAGCAGCCGGTCAGCGGGAGGGCAAGAGACCCAGTACTTC. Translating gives CASSRSAGGQETQYF. The full variable domain, with the rest looked up from reference TRBV2 and TRBJ2-5, is EPEVTQTPSHQVTQMGQEVILRCVPISNHLYFYWYRQILGQKVEFLVSFYNNEISEKSEIFDDQFSVERPDGSNFTLKIRSTKLEDSAMYFCASSRSAGGQETQYFGPGTRLLVL.

This clonotype was observed at least ten times. This chain uses TRBV28 with TRBJ2-7; D gene unclear. There are 14 residues in the CDR3. The V end lost 1 base, the J end lost 4 bases, and 11 bases lay between the germline ends. From germline, CDR1 is MDHEN and CDR2 SYDVKM. CDR3 nucleotides: TGTGCCAGCAGTTTATCCCCGGATAGTTACGAGCAGTACTTC. It codes for CASSLSPDSYEQYF.

The chain joins TRBV2 to TRBJ1-1, with D unclear. The V end was cut by 4 bases, the J end by 9 bases, with 9 bases between. This CDR3 contains 11 residues. Germline assignment: CDR1 SNHLY and CDR2 FYNNEI. CDR3 in amino acids: CASSALLQAFF. Here the CDR3 DNA reads TGTGCCAGCAGTGCGCTGCTGCAAGCTTTCTTT.

This clonotype has at least ten counts. The chain employs TRBV28 and TRBJ1-1; D gene ambiguous. The CDR3 length is 14 residues. From germline, CDR1 is MDHEN and CDR2 SYDVKM. Trimming stripped 3 bases from V and 10 bases from J, with 18 bases between. CDR3: CASSLEGRVARAFF. The DNA for the CDR3 is TGTGCCAGCAGTTTGGAAGGGAGGGTTGCTCGAGCTTTCTTT.

This clonotype was seen a handful of times. V and J are TRBV6-2 or TRBV6-3 and TRBJ2-3; TRBD2 aligns across 11 bases. The CDR3 has 15 residues. The junction had 0 bases not matched to a gene; V was cut back by 4 bases and J by 0 bases. The germline CDR1 and CDR2 sequences are MNHEY and SVGEGT. CDR3 sequence: CASSWTSGSTDTQYF. The CDR3 DNA reads TGTGCCAGCAGTTGGACTAGCGGGAGCACAGATACGCAGTATTTT.

V gene TRBV5-6 combines with J gene TRBJ2-7; D is possibly TRBD1 or TRBD2 (5 bases each). This CDR3 region has 15 residues. Germline CDR1 reads SGHDT; CDR2 reads YYEEEE. V shed 3 bases and J shed 0 bases, with 13 bases lying between them. The CDR3 loop reads CASSSGTATSYEQYF. CDR3 sequence (DNA): TGTGCCAGCAGCTCAGGGACGGCCACCTCCTACGAGCAGTACTTC.

The chain combines TRBV6-2 or TRBV6-3 with TRBJ2-5; D possibly corresponds to TRBD2 (7 bases). This CDR3 comprises 14 residues. Germline lookup yields CDR1 MNHEY and CDR2 SVGEGT. V was clipped by 5 bases and J by 5 bases, with 15 bases between them. DNA for the CDR3: TGTGCCAGCAGTCTCGGAGGGGGGGTTGAGACCCAGTACTTC. As protein: CASSLGGGVETQYF.

This clonotype has a count of ten or more. The chain links TRBV12-3 or TRBV12-4 to TRBJ2-6, with D perhaps matching TRBD1 or TRBD2 (5 bases each). V was clipped by 1 base and J by 4 bases, with 11 bases between them. CDR3 length: 16 residues. CDR3 in DNA: TGTGCCAGCAGTTTAGAGCAGGGAGTAGGGGCCAACGTCCTGACTTTC. Translating it yields CASSLEQGVGANVLTF.

This clonotype showed up just a few times. The chain couples TRBV30 to TRBJ2-1, with D maybe TRBD1 (5 bases). This CDR3 has 13 residues. Per the germline V gene, CDR1 is GTSNPN and CDR2 is SVGIG (reference sequence). CDR3 region: CASLGVPYNEQFF. DNA of the CDR3: TGTGCTTCCTTAGGGGTCCCTTACAATGAGCAGTTCTTC.

This sequence joins TRBV5-1 and TRBJ1-1; tentatively, D is TRBD1 (5 bases). V lost 2 bases, J lost 6 bases, and 14 bases lay in between. The CDR3 is 14 residues long. Per germline, CDR1 SGHRS and CDR2 YFSETQ. CDR3 sequence reads: CASSFRGRGSEAFF. CDR3 sequence (DNA): TGCGCCAGCAGCTTTAGGGGCCGGGGGTCTGAAGCTTTCTTT.

This clonotype was seen repeatedly, ten times or more. The chain has TRBV7-8 and TRBJ1-4, with 10 bases identical to TRBD1. V shed 5 bases and J 5 bases; nucleotides not matched to a gene: 5. Germline V lookup: CDR1 SGHVS, CDR2 FQNEAQ. There are 15 residues in the CDR3. The CDR3 here is CASSQGTGENEKLFF. In nucleotides, the CDR3 is TGTGCCAGCAGCCAAGGGACAGGGGAAAATGAAAAACTGTTTTTT.

This clonotype was seen a few times. The rearrangement links TRBV7-9 to TRBJ1-4, with a weak D call TRBD1 (6 bases). V lost 3 bases and J 8 bases, leaving 16 bases between the germline ends. Germline-derived CDR1 and CDR2 are SEHNR and FQNEAQ (reference sequence). The CDR3 is 15 residues long. The CDR3 protein is CASSFQQGDREKLFF. In nucleotides, the CDR3 is TGTGCCAGCAGCTTCCAACAGGGAGATCGGGAAAAACTGTTTTTT.

This clonotype appeared many times. The gene calls are TRBV6-4 and TRBJ1-4; tentative D call: TRBD1 (5 bases). Germline CDR1 and CDR2: MRHNA and SNTAGT. The CDR3 is 13 amino acids. V shed 4 bases and J shed 7 bases, with 10 bases lying between them. CDR3 loop: CASSVWDGEKLFF. The CDR3 coding sequence is TGTGCCAGCAGTGTATGGGACGGTGAAAAACTGTTTTTT.

This clonotype was detected many times. The chain is built from TRBV28 and TRBJ2-5, with 9 bases aligning to TRBD1. Germline CDR1 and CDR2: MDHEN and SYDVKM. The V and J ends lost 6 bases and 4 bases, in that order; junction bases with no gene match: 6. This CDR3 spans 14 amino acids. The CDR3 DNA follows: TGTGCCAGCAGCCCGGGACAGGGTCGAGAGACCCAGTACTTC. Its protein is CASSPGQGRETQYF.

This clonotype has more than one count but fewer than ten. The chain joins TRBV7-2 to TRBJ2-1, with TRBD2 matching over 7 bases. V gave up 1 base and J gave up 5 bases; unmatched junction bases: 11. In germline, CDR1 is SGHTA, CDR2 FQGNSA. The CDR3 sequence is 17 residues long. The CDR3 DNA follows: TGTGCCAGCAGCTTAGGGCGCGGAGCGGGACGGAACAATGAGCAGTTCTTC. It translates to CASSLGRGAGRNNEQFF.

This clonotype appeared once. With a much larger clone just one base away, this may be a read error. The chain uses TRBV27 and TRBJ2-7; TRBD1 matches at 8 bases. This CDR3 has 12 residues. Germline CDR1 is MNHEY and CDR2 is SMNVEV (reference sequence). Unmatched junction bases numbered 4, after V lost 9 bases and J lost 3 bases. In DNA, the CDR3 is TGTGCCAGTAGGGACAGGCACTACGAGCAGTACTTC. It specifies CASRDRHYEQYF.

This clonotype was seen at least ten times. The CDR3 nucleotides read TGTGCCAGCAGTCGGGACTTCAGGGGGGAGACCCAGTACTTC. It specifies CASSRDFRGETQYF. The V call is TRBV2, the J call TRBJ2-5; D is possibly TRBD1 (7 bases). This CDR3 contains 14 residues. Trimming pared 5 bases from V and 5 bases from J, leaving 15 bases between. Germline V lookup: CDR1 SNHLY, CDR2 FYNNEI.

The chain joins TRBV28 to TRBJ1-5; D unclear. Between the trimmed V and J ends, which lost 3 bases and 7 bases, there was a span of 16 bases. Germline V gene data show CDR1 as MDHEN and CDR2 as SYDVKM. CDR3 length: 15 amino acids. CDR3 DNA: TGTGCCAGCAGTTTGAGGGCTGCCTTTTGGCAGCCCCAGCATTTT. Amino acid sequence: CASSLRAAFWQPQHF.

This clonotype was recorded at least ten times. The chain employs TRBV19 and TRBJ1-5, with a possible D match to TRBD1 (5 bases). In germline, CDR1 is LNHDA, CDR2 SQIVND (reference sequence). The CDR3 consists of 15 residues. The V gene lost 3 bases and the J gene lost 7 bases, with 16 bases spanning the gap. The CDR3 region has the DNA TGTGCCAGTAGTATGATAGGCAGGGTCAACCAGCCCCAGCATTTT. Translating it yields CASSMIGRVNQPQHF.

This clonotype was detected many times. The V gene is TRBV7-2, the J gene TRBJ1-2; D perhaps matches TRBD1 (6 bases). Germline loops: CDR1 SGHTA, CDR2 FQGNSA. This CDR3 comprises 15 residues. Trimming removed 2 bases at V and 8 bases at J, with 18 bases between. In DNA, the CDR3 is TGTGCCAGCAGCTTACTAGGGGGGCACTCGGAAGGCTACACCTTC. Protein product: CASSLLGGHSEGYTF.